These T cell receptor beta chains were read from a single sample in a study of T-cell reconstitution after alpha-beta-depleted transplantation in children. MiXCR was run by TCRdb on the PCR reads, yielding one entry per CDR3 protein. The repertoire includes hundreds of thousands of distinct CDR3 sequences, under 20% of them detected once, and around 30% sits in the top ten. Here the sequenced sample was PBMCs, mostly from graft donor cells, taken 360 days after TCRalphabeta/CD19-depleted stem cell transplant. The origin of the receptors is a boy under two years old who had a stem cell transplant for Wiskott-Aldrich syndrome, so the T cells may come from the graft donor. The CDR3 runs from the conserved cysteine through the conserved F or W. Fields, in order: clone size, D gene, J gene, V gene, CDR3 protein, CDR3 DNA. A D gene is named only where the DNA matches it firmly. The listing skips clone size in some rows; elsewhere it reads once, few, many or a size class.

few	NA	TRBJ2-7	TRBV4-2	CASSQDFEQYF	TGTGCCAGCAGCCAAGATTTCGAGCAGTACTTC
few	TRBD1	TRBJ1-4	TRBV4-2	CASSQDRAGGNEKLFF	TGTGCCAGCAGCCAAGATCGGGCAGGGGGAAATGAAAAACTGTTTTTT
many	NA	TRBJ1-1	TRBV6-2/TRBV6-3	CASTHAREAFF	TGTGCCAGCACCCACGCCAGAGAAGCTTTCTTT
few	TRBD1	TRBJ1-1	TRBV6-5	CASSYTTGEAFF	TGTGCCAGCAGTTACACGACAGGGGAAGCTTTCTTT
NA	TRBD2	TRBJ2-1	TRBV6-5	CASSYSGRLDNEQFF	TGTGCCAGCAGTTACTCCGGGAGGTTAGACAATGAGCAGTTCTTC
NA	NA	TRBJ2-7	TRBV4-3	CASSQDRNRVYEQYF	TGCGCCAGCAGCCAAGATCGGAACAGGGTCTACGAGCAGTACTTC
few	TRBD1	TRBJ1-1	TRBV29-1	CSVYRGLTEAFF	TGCAGCGTCTACAGGGGGCTCACTGAAGCTTTCTTT
NA	NA	TRBJ2-3	TRBV4-1	CATALTSSTDTQYF	TGCGCCACCGCGTTAACCTCTAGCACAGATACGCAGTATTTT
NA	NA	TRBJ2-1	TRBV7-2	CASSFRGWGSLNEQFF	TGTGCCAGCAGCTTCAGAGGTTGGGGGAGCCTCAATGAGCAGTTCTTC
few	NA	TRBJ2-5	TRBV6-6	CASSYDKTQYF	TGTGCCAGCAGTTACGACAAGACCCAGTACTTC
few	NA	TRBJ1-2	TRBV5-6	CASSLESCDGYTF	TGTGCCAGCAGCTTGGAATCCTGCGACGGCTACACCTTC
few	NA	TRBJ2-7	TRBV4-2	CASSLLKRMTGYSSYEQYF	TGTGCCAGCAGCCTTCTAAAGCGAATGACAGGTTACAGCTCCTACGAGCAGTACTTC
few	TRBD2	TRBJ2-7	TRBV18	CASSFRLAGFYEQYF	TGTGCCAGCTCATTCCGACTAGCGGGATTCTACGAGCAGTACTTC
NA	TRBD1	TRBJ2-5	TRBV12-3/TRBV12-4	CASTPTGTMAETQYF	TGTGCCAGCACCCCGACAGGGACAATGGCTGAGACCCAGTACTTC
few	TRBD2	TRBJ2-3	TRBV2	CASSTGTSGGTDTQYF	TGTGCCAGCAGTACCGGGACTAGTGGGGGCACAGATACGCAGTATTTT
NA	NA	TRBJ2-1	TRBV29-1	CSVEPRGYEQFF	TGCAGCGTTGAGCCTCGGGGCTATGAGCAGTTCTTC
NA	NA	TRBJ2-7	TRBV6-1	CASSKSGSYEQYF	TGTGCCAGCTCAAAAAGTGGCTCCTACGAGCAGTACTTC
NA	NA	TRBJ2-2	TRBV5-4	CASSLGRVGELFF	TGTGCCAGCAGCTTGGGCCGGGTCGGGGAGCTGTTTTTT
few	TRBD2	TRBJ2-5	TRBV14	CASSQDGSRGETQYF	TGTGCCAGCAGCCAAGATGGGTCGCGGGGGGAGACCCAGTACTTC
few	TRBD1	TRBJ2-7	TRBV9	CASSVAPLDRGSAYEQYF	TGTGCCAGCAGCGTAGCGCCTCTAGACAGGGGGTCGGCCTACGAGCAGTACTTC
NA	TRBD2	TRBJ2-1	TRBV24-1	CATRTSGRAVSYNEQFF	TGTGCCACCAGGACTAGCGGGAGGGCCGTCTCCTACAATGAGCAGTTCTTC
NA	TRBD1	TRBJ2-1	TRBV4-3	CASSLTGGRYNEQFF	TGCGCCAGCAGCCTTACAGGGGGCCGTTACAATGAGCAGTTCTTC
NA	TRBD1	TRBJ2-5	TRBV13	CASSLKPWDRGQETQYF	TGTGCCAGCAGCCTAAAGCCCTGGGACAGGGGACAAGAGACCCAGTACTTC
few	TRBD1	TRBJ1-2	TRBV18	CASSPLQGTDYGYTF	TGTGCCAGCTCACCCCTACAGGGGACGGACTATGGCTACACCTTC
many	TRBD2	TRBJ2-7	TRBV5-1	CASSLTSGVSYEQYF	TGCGCCAGCAGCTTGACTAGCGGGGTCTCCTACGAGCAGTACTTC
NA	TRBD2	TRBJ2-4	TRBV20-1	CSAVRGAPKNIQYF	TGCAGTGCTGTGCGGGGGGCCCCCAAAAACATTCAGTACTTC
NA	TRBD2	TRBJ2-1	TRBV5-1	CASSSTSGSSEQFF	TGCGCCAGCAGCTCGACTAGCGGGAGTAGTGAGCAGTTCTTC
few	NA	TRBJ2-5	TRBV3-1	CASSRYVGGETQYF	TGTGCCAGCAGCCGTTACGTAGGGGGGGAGACCCAGTACTTC
few	NA	TRBJ2-7	TRBV19	CASSIGTAFYEQYF	TGTGCCAGTAGTATAGGGACAGCCTTCTACGAGCAGTACTTC
few	NA	TRBJ1-2	TRBV5-1	CASTVGEDYGYTF	TGCGCCAGTACTGTAGGGGAGGACTATGGCTACACCTTC
few	TRBD2	TRBJ2-3	TRBV25-1	CASSEFREGTDTQYF	TGTGCCAGCAGTGAATTTAGGGAGGGTACAGATACGCAGTATTTT
few	NA	TRBJ2-5	TRBV11-2	CASSLPLDSSETQYF	TGTGCCAGCAGCTTACCCCTTGACAGCTCAGAGACCCAGTACTTC
NA	TRBD1	TRBJ2-7	TRBV23-1	CASRPLQGLSYEQYF	TGCGCCAGCAGACCACTACAGGGGCTGTCCTACGAGCAGTACTTC
few	NA	TRBJ2-1	TRBV27	CASSRWTTPFNEQFF	TGTGCCAGCAGCCGGTGGACAACGCCATTCAATGAGCAGTTCTTC
few	TRBD1	TRBJ2-1	TRBV7-9	CASSSQGAFYNEQFF	TGTGCCAGCAGTTCACAGGGGGCATTCTACAATGAGCAGTTCTTC
NA	NA	TRBJ2-2	TRBV28	CASSSDHGGLGTGELFF	TGTGCCAGCAGTTCCGACCACGGGGGGCTGGGGACCGGGGAGCTGTTTTTT
NA	NA	TRBJ2-7	TRBV4-3	CASSQAAGSFHEQYF	TGCGCCAGCAGCCAAGCGGCTGGGAGTTTCCACGAGCAGTACTTC
few	NA	TRBJ2-5	TRBV6-1	CASRNSGRVRETQYF	TGTGCCAGCAGGAACTCTGGACGCGTACGGGAGACCCAGTACTTC